This T cell receptor (beta chain) was identified during a study of radiation and T cells in renal cell carcinoma. The time point is: baseline pretreatment blood. Specified treatment: 15 Gy SBRT to primary tumor, nephrectomy 4 weeks later. Some clones are missing from TCRdb's copy, which holds only in-frame ones; the method was immunoSEQ multiplex PCR. The table shows 150,000 or so clones, with roughly 84% occurring only once. Germline-derived CDR1 and CDR2 are SGHTA and FQGNSA. The CDR3 has 15 residues. Trimming took off 10 bases at V and 2 bases at J, with 18 bases between the two ends. J is TRBJ2-1 and V is TRBV7-2; D remains ambiguous. Sequenced material: blood, taken from a patient whose treatment included radiotherapy and nephrectomy. The TCR sequence derives from a woman aged 50 to 60 with renal cell carcinoma. Here the CDR3 reads CATQGVLGTYNEQFF. CDR3 sequence (DNA): TGTGCCACCCAAGGAGTCCTGGGGACCTACAATGAGCAGTTCTTC.